This T cell receptor beta chain was profiled in a study of blood T cell repertoires in COVID-19. Study as a whole: The analysed material was cDNA or gDNA that came from T cells, B-cell-depleted T cells, or PBMCs.

This clone was found once. Other DNA sequences of this sample code for an identical CDR3. Assay used: immunoSEQ multiplex PCR; TCRdb lists only in-frame clones, some missing. The sample holds 140,000 to 150,000 clones, 84% seen once. Trimming cost V 0 bases and J 5 bases, with 13 bases left between them. The germline CDR1 and CDR2 sequences are GTSNPN and SVGIG (reference sequence). The CDR3 is 14 amino acids. Sequencing was carried out using peripheral blood. This receptor was obtained from a human donor in a cohort sampled during active COVID-19. The chain uses TRBV30 and TRBJ1-1; tentative D call: TRBD1 (5 bases). The CDR3 spells CAWSVRGGNTEAFF. The CDR3 nucleotides read TGTGCCTGGAGTGTACGGGGGGGAAATACTGAAGCTTTCTTT.